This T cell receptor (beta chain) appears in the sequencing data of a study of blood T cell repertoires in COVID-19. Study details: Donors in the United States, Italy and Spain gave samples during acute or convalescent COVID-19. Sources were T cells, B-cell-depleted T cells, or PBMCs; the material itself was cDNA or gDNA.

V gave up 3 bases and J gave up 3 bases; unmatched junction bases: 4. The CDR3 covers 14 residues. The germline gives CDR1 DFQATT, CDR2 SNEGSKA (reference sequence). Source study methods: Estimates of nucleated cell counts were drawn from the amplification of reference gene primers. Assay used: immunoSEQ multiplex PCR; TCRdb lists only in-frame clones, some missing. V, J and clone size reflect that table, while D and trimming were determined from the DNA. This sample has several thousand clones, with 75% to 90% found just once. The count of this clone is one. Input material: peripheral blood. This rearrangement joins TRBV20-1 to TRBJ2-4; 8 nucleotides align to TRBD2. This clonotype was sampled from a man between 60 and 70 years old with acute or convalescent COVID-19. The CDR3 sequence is CSASASGGKNIQYF. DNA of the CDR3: TGCAGTGCTAGTGCGAGCGGGGGCAAAAACATTCAGTACTTC.